Listed below are T cell receptor beta chains from one sample, sequenced in a study of T cells in localized non-small cell lung cancer. Using immunoSEQ multiplex PCR, the repertoire was profiled, and TCRdb retains in-frame clones only, with some absent. The table lists 1,200 to 1,500 clones, approximately 23% of them singletons. Here the sequenced sample was normal lung tissue next to the tumor, taken before any cancer treatment. These receptors came from a male donor older than 55 with stage III squamous cell lung carcinoma. CDR3s include the opening cysteine and the closing phenylalanine or tryptophan. A D gene is named only where the DNA matches it firmly. Clone sizes are given selectively: once, few, many, or a class where the clone is expanded.

V gene	D gene	J gene	clone size	CDR3 protein	CDR3 DNA
TRBV9	TRBD2	TRBJ2-7	few	CASSVGPSGNYEQYF	TGTGCCAGCAGCGTAGGCCCTAGCGGTAACTACGAGCAGTACTTC
TRBV11-3	.	TRBJ2-7	.	CASSRTEGGVGEQYF	TGTGCCAGCAGCCGGACGGAAGGGGGGGTTGGCGAGCAGTACTTC
TRBV18	TRBD2	TRBJ2-5	.	CASSPIGLAGGQETQYF	TGTGCCAGCTCACCTATTGGACTAGCGGGAGGGCAAGAGACCCAGTACTTC
TRBV11-3	.	TRBJ2-3	large	CASSGRPSLWADTQYF	TGTGCCAGCAGCGGGCGACCGAGCCTTTGGGCAGATACGCAGTATTTT
TRBV29-1	.	TRBJ1-1	few	CSVDGRYSFMNTEAFF	TGCAGCGTTGATGGGAGGTACTCGTTCATGAACACTGAAGCTTTCTTT
TRBV11-3	TRBD1	TRBJ1-5	few	CASSLSGQGRNQPQHF	TGTGCCAGCAGCTTATCGGGACAGGGGAGGAATCAGCCCCAGCATTTT
TRBV30	TRBD1	TRBJ2-5	few	CAWSAGSGTGEETQYF	TGTGCCTGGAGCGCAGGATCCGGGACAGGGGAAGAGACCCAGTACTTC
TRBV23-1	.	TRBJ1-1	few	CASSLELATEAFF	TGCGCCAGCAGCTTGGAGCTTGCCACTGAAGCTTTCTTT
TRBV19	TRBD2	TRBJ2-5	few	CASSIRLAGETQYF	TGTGCCAGTAGTATCAGACTAGCGGGAGAGACCCAGTACTTC
TRBV11-3	TRBD1	TRBJ2-7	.	CASSSWTGTGRHEQYF	TGTGCCAGCAGCTCTTGGACCGGGACAGGGAGGCACGAGCAGTACTTC
TRBV6-8	TRBD2	TRBJ2-2	.	CARRTRLAGAGELFF	TGTGCCAGGAGGACCCGACTAGCGGGAGCCGGGGAGCTGTTTTTT
TRBV9	.	TRBJ2-1	few	CASSVEAVLYNEQFF	TGTGCCAGCAGCGTAGAAGCGGTTCTCTACAATGAGCAGTTCTTC
TRBV30	TRBD2	TRBJ2-1	.	CAWASGVDYNEQFF	TGTGCCTGGGCCAGCGGGGTGGACTACAATGAGCAGTTCTTC
TRBV19	.	TRBJ1-1	few	CASKDRLNTEAFF	TGTGCCAGTAAGGACAGATTGAACACTGAAGCTTTCTTT
TRBV6-8	.	TRBJ1-6	.	CASSKAGNNSPLHF	TGTGCCAGCAGTAAGGCGGGGAATAATTCACCCCTCCACTTT
TRBV11-3	.	TRBJ1-1	few	CASSLVTGSGGTEAFF	TGTGCCAGCAGCTTAGTTACAGGATCCGGGGGCACTGAAGCTTTCTTT
TRBV19	.	TRBJ2-3	large	CASSYTLTDTQYF	TGTGCCAGTAGCTATACCCTCACAGATACGCAGTATTTT
TRBV29-1	TRBD1	TRBJ1-1	.	CSVDDRATEAFF	TGCAGCGTTGACGACAGGGCGACTGAAGCTTTCTTT
TRBV18	.	TRBJ1-1	.	CASSPAGSVTEAFF	TGTGCCAGCTCCCCGGCAGGGAGTGTAACTGAAGCTTTCTTT
TRBV6-8	.	TRBJ1-2	few	CASSYSTQTYGYTF	TGTGCCAGCAGTTACTCGACACAGACCTATGGCTACACCTTC
TRBV11-3	.	TRBJ1-1	.	CASSRTAAGLTEAFF	TGTGCCAGCAGCCGGACAGCCGCCGGATTGACTGAAGCTTTCTTT
TRBV27	.	TRBJ1-5	.	CATSDCWGESNQPQHF	TGTGCCACCAGTGATTGCTGGGGGGAGAGCAATCAGCCCCAGCATTTT
TRBV9	TRBD1	TRBJ1-3	.	CASSVAGQGSGNTIYF	TGTGCCAGCAGCGTTGCGGGACAGGGATCCGGAAACACCATATATTTT
TRBV19	.	TRBJ1-4	.	CASSIGGHQGEKLFF	TGTGCCAGTAGTATCGGGGGACACCAAGGGGAAAAACTGTTTTTT
TRBV4-1	.	TRBJ2-7	few	CASSQIFKSHEQYF	TGCGCCAGCAGCCAAATCTTTAAGTCCCACGAGCAGTACTTC
TRBV10-2	TRBD1	TRBJ1-3	few	CASSPTGASGNTIYF	TGCGCCAGCAGTCCGACAGGGGCCTCTGGAAACACCATATATTTT
TRBV29-1	.	TRBJ2-3	.	CSVETSVRTDTQYF	TGCAGCGTTGAAACCAGCGTCCGCACAGATACGCAGTATTTT
TRBV9	TRBD1	TRBJ2-1	few	CASSPRQGVGNEQFF	TGTGCCAGCAGCCCGCGACAGGGGGTTGGCAATGAGCAGTTCTTC
TRBV11-3	TRBD2	TRBJ2-1	few	CASSLEGLAGLNEQFF	TGTGCCAGCAGCTTAGAGGGACTAGCGGGGCTCAATGAGCAGTTCTTC
TRBV11-3	TRBD2	TRBJ2-4	few	CASSWGLAGGIQYF	TGTGCCAGCAGCTGGGGACTAGCGGGAGGCATTCAGTACTTC
TRBV19	.	TRBJ1-5	.	CASSLTQGLSNQPQHF	TGTGCCAGTAGCTTAACACAGGGTCTTAGCAATCAGCCCCAGCATTTT
TRBV11-3	.	TRBJ2-7	few	CASSFAGRGSYEQYF	TGTGCCAGCAGCTTCGCCGGAAGGGGATCCTACGAGCAGTACTTC
TRBV30	.	TRBJ2-2	few	CAWSVSNTGELFF	TGTGCCTGGAGTGTATCCAACACCGGGGAGCTGTTTTTT
TRBV11-3	.	TRBJ2-3	few	CASSLVGRGDTQYF	TGTGCCAGCAGCTTAGTGGGCCGAGGGGATACGCAGTATTTT
TRBV6-7	.	TRBJ2-5	large	CASSYGETQYF	TGTGCCAGCAGTTATGGGGAGACCCAGTACTTC
TRBV23-1	.	TRBJ2-1	.	CASSQSRKPLAGEQFF	TGCGCCAGCAGTCAATCCAGGAAACCCCTAGCCGGTGAGCAGTTCTTC
TRBV6-7	.	TRBJ1-5	.	CASGDKQPQHF	TGTGCCAGCGGGGACAAGCAGCCCCAGCATTTT
TRBV18	TRBD1	TRBJ2-7	.	CASSPRDRSYEQYF	TGTGCCAGCTCACCCCGGGACAGATCCTACGAGCAGTACTTC
TRBV6-8	.	TRBJ2-7	few	CASSRQGGASGTYEQYF	TGTGCCAGCAGCAGACAGGGAGGGGCTAGCGGCACCTACGAGCAGTACTTC
TRBV30	.	TRBJ1-3	few	CAWKRSGNTIYF	TGTGCCTGGAAGCGATCCGGAAACACCATATATTTT
TRBV30	TRBD1	TRBJ2-1	.	CAWSGGQGGNEQFF	TGTGCCTGGAGTGGGGGACAGGGTGGCAATGAGCAGTTCTTC
TRBV14	.	TRBJ1-1	.	CASSPNLTPGTEAFF	TGTGCCAGCAGCCCGAACCTGACACCGGGCACTGAAGCTTTCTTT
TRBV14	TRBD1	TRBJ2-5	.	CASSLWDRDETQYF	TGTGCCAGCAGCCTATGGGACAGGGATGAGACCCAGTACTTC
TRBV5-1	TRBD1	TRBJ2-5	.	CASTLTSTGMATQYF	TGCGCCAGCACCCTAACGTCGACAGGGATGGCGACCCAGTACTTC
TRBV11-3	.	TRBJ2-6	medium-sized	CASSPTGDSGANVLTF	TGTGCCAGCAGCCCTACAGGTGACTCTGGGGCCAACGTCCTGACTTTC
TRBV9	.	TRBJ1-3	few	CASSVELSLGAGNGNTIYF	TGTGCCAGCAGCGTAGAATTAAGTCTGGGGGCAGGGAATGGAAACACCATATATTTT
TRBV11-3	.	TRBJ2-7	.	CASSLDWLAPGEQYF	TGTGCCAGCAGCTTAGATTGGTTAGCACCGGGCGAGCAGTACTTC
TRBV19	.	TRBJ1-5	.	CASSMGLGTSNQPQHF	TGTGCCAGTAGTATGGGTCTAGGGACCAGCAATCAGCCCCAGCATTTT
TRBV19	.	TRBJ1-4	few	CASSPRTREKLFF	TGTGCCAGTAGTCCTAGGACGAGAGAAAAACTGTTTTTT
TRBV29-1	.	TRBJ1-3	once	CSAEGQFGNTIYF	TGCAGCGCCGAGGGTCAATTCGGAAACACCATATATTTT
TRBV10-2	.	TRBJ1-1	.	CASSEIQAVGDTEAFF	TGCGCCAGCAGTGAAATACAGGCTGTGGGGGACACTGAAGCTTTCTTT